This T cell receptor beta chain was sequenced during a study of blood T cell repertoires in COVID-19 (dated by TCRdb to the early 2020s). Background on the whole study: Samples from collaborators originated in the United States, Italy and Spain and spanned both the acute and convalescent phases of COVID-19. Nearly every sample came with metadata listing a de-identified subject ID, COVID-19 status, age in years and sex. The dataset comprised deeply sampled blood TCRbeta repertoires from subjects exposed to, actively infected with, or recovered from COVID-19. Where HLA class I and class II types were available, the types were taken from metadata supplied by the sample provider, not from assay-based typing. The material from the prospective study consisted of cDNA or gDNA derived from T cells, B-cell-depleted T cells, or PBMCs. Samples came from the ongoing ImmuneRACE study (first 160 participants) plus 1,254 subjects from 6 global collaborators. The repertoires were released in a freely available public database intended as a resource for research on the immune response to SARS-CoV-2.

The CDR3 runs 16 residues from the cysteine to the phenylalanine. Left in the record is the CDR3 DNA by itself, 48 bases read in frame from the first base. Per the germline V gene, SNHLY is the CDR1 and FYNNEI is the CDR2. V sheds 3 bases and J sheds 7 bases, leaving 16 bases between their ends. About this clone: Its antigen is unknown. No clone much larger than this one lies a single base away; base qualities are absent.

TCRbeta CDR3 regions were amplified from genomic DNA using the immunoSEQ Assay, a bias-controlled multiplex PCR. As for the authors' bioinformatics: Within the assay, amplification of reference gene primers was used to estimate how many nucleated cells each sample contained. To quantify the absolute abundance of each unique TCRbeta CDR3 rearrangement, sequence reads were collapsed and filtered. For each sample, productive Simpson clonality was calculated as the square root of Simpson's diversity index across productive rearrangements. Imported from immuneACCESS, the table was reduced by TCRdb to in-frame sequences with V and J called. These copies leave out some clones; in studies compared against another copy, an unresolved V gene accounts for under half, and the cause of the remainder is not known. The V and J calls and the clone size are those of that table, but D and trimming were determined from the DNA. For this sample the table gives 95,000 to 150,000 clones, of which roughly 89% were detected only once. The ten most abundant clones make up around 3.9% of the sample.

Study-wide conclusions, independent of this receptor: Clinical and demographic metadata were provided uncurated, with the amount varying by source and participant.

Enrolling through a virtual design, the prospective study's participants ranged in age from roughly 18 to 89 years and lived across 24 United States geographic areas. In the prospective study, cohorts were assigned on the basis of participant-reported clinical history obtained from a screening survey and a study questionnaire. For ImmuneRACE Cohort 3, a participant was defined as recovered based on two consecutive negative NP/OP PCR tests, clearance by a healthcare professional, or resolution of symptoms. In the prospective study, whole blood, serum and a nasopharyngeal or oropharyngeal swab were collected from each participant by mobile phlebotomists. Additional blood draws and questionnaires over an approximately 2-month period could optionally be provided by prospective study participants. Before DNA extraction, blood samples from the prospective study were shipped at room temperature or frozen.

The sequenced sample was PBMCs or T cells enriched from blood (not recorded which). This receptor was identified in a woman aged 30 to 39 who had recovered from COVID-19. The chain is assembled from TRBV2 and TRBJ1-6; TRBD1 is a weak D gene call, 5 bases matching. The CDR3 has the sequence CASSDRVGPSNSPLHF. The DNA sequence follows: TGTGCCAGCAGTGACAGGGTTGGGCCCAGCAATTCACCCCTCCACTTT.